This T cell receptor beta chain is from a study of T cell changes during pregnancy in multiple sclerosis. Sequencing used immunoSEQ multiplex PCR; TCRdb keeps in-frame clones, though not all of them. The table shows about 32,000 clones, with roughly 89% occurring only once. CDR1 is GTSNPN and CDR2 is SVGIG in the germline V gene (reference sequence). CDR3 length equals 11 residues. V lost 6 bases and J 7 bases, leaving 12 bases between the germline ends. The source is a female donor in good health, enrolled as a control in a pregnancy study. The specimen was CD4+ T cells from peripheral blood mononuclear cells, collected after pregnancy. This chain uses TRBV30 with TRBJ1-1, with D uncertain. CDR3 region: CACLKSYEAFF. CDR3 bases: TGTGCCTGCCTAAAGAGCTATGAAGCTTTCTTT.